Each of the 17 T cell receptor beta chains below was sequenced from the same sample in a study of identical twins (dated by TCRdb to between 2015 and 2016). The method was 5' RACE. Reads for this sample came from an Illumina HiSeq 2000. TCRdb took the public reads, trimmed them with fastp at Q25, ran MiXCR for clone calling and kept in-frame beta chains. Every distinct CDR3 protein forms one entry, paired with its most common genes and DNA. This sample lists roughly 250,000 distinct CDR3 sequences; about an eighth were detected once. Of the sample, about 9% falls within the top ten clones. Sequenced sample: memory (CD45RO+) T cells sorted from blood. The cell subset or site label on this specimen signifies: CD45RO+ enriched T cells. These receptors were taken from a woman under 30 in good health.

The J gene is TRBJ2-6, the V gene TRBV10-3; no clear D gene. Germline V gene lookup returns CDR1 ENHRY and CDR2 SYGVKD. The V gene lost 6 bases and the J gene lost 1 base, with 4 bases spanning the gap. The CDR3 is made up of 13 amino acids. The chain's CDR3 is CAISLSGANVLTF. In DNA form, the CDR3 reads TGTGCCATCAGCCTATCTGGGGCCAACGTCCTGACTTTC.

This clonotype showed up just a few times. The rearrangement links TRBV4-1 to TRBJ1-3; D is unclear. V gave up 4 bases and J gave up 0 bases, with 19 bases separating them. The germline gives CDR1 MGHRA, CDR2 YSYEKL. This CDR3 has 18 residues. In nucleotides, the CDR3 is TGCGCCAGCAGCCGGGCCAGTCCCTACTCGGGCTCTGGAAACACCATATATTTT. It is translated as CASSRASPYSGSGNTIYF.

This clonotype showed up just a few times. V gene TRBV6-5 combines with J gene TRBJ1-3; D gene unclear. The CDR3 covers 14 residues. Germline CDR1 and CDR2: MNHEY and SVGAGI. Trimming cost V 2 bases and J 2 bases, with 7 bases left between them. The CDR3 nucleotides are TGTGCCAGCAGTTACGGAGGGCCTGGAAACACCATATATTTT. Translation gives CASSYGGPGNTIYF.

The sample holds a few counts of this clonotype. V usage is TRBV7-8 and J usage is TRBJ2-1; D not resolved. CDR1 and CDR2 from the germline V gene are SGHVS and FQNEAQ. Trimming stripped 2 bases from V and 4 bases from J, with 15 bases between. The CDR3 spans 16 residues. CDR3 sequence: CASSLNWIAEYNEQFF. The DNA of the CDR3 is TGTGCCAGCAGCTTAAACTGGATAGCAGAGTACAATGAGCAGTTCTTC.

This clonotype has just a few counts. V usage is TRBV6-6 and J usage is TRBJ2-2; D remains unclear. V lost 2 bases, J lost 6 bases, and 4 bases lay in between. Germline V CDR1 and CDR2: MNHNY, SVGAGI (reference sequence). The CDR3 consists of 12 residues. The CDR3 spells CASSYTAGELFF. The CDR3 DNA reads TGTGCCAGCAGTTACACGGCCGGGGAGCTGTTTTTT.

The V call is TRBV10-2, the J call TRBJ2-2; D remains ambiguous. The CDR3 sequence is 12 residues long. CDR1 WSHSY and CDR2 SAAADI come from the germline V gene. V was trimmed by 3 bases and J by 13 bases, leaving 12 bases between them. As DNA, the CDR3 is TGCGCCAGCAGTGATGAGATTAGAGGGCTGTTTTTT. This translates into CASSDEIRGLFF.

This clonotype was counted ten times or more. V gene TRBV5-1 combines with J gene TRBJ2-4; the D gene is possibly TRBD1 (6 bases). Trimming cost V 3 bases and J 2 bases, with 9 bases left between them. The germline CDR1 and CDR2 sequences are SGHRS and YFSETQ. The CDR3 extends over 14 amino acids. The CDR3 region has the DNA TGCGCCAGCAGCTCAGGGGAAACCAAAAACATTCAGTACTTC. It translates to CASSSGETKNIQYF.

The CDR3, as DNA: TGTGCCAGCAGCTTGACACCACAATCCGCAATCCAAGAGACCCAGTACTTC. The encoded protein is CASSLTPQSAIQETQYF. The chain employs TRBV7-9 and TRBJ2-5; the D is unclear. V lost 3 bases, J lost 1 base, and 18 bases lay in between. CDR3 length: 17 residues. Germline V gene lookup returns CDR1 SEHNR and CDR2 FQNEAQ (reference sequence).

This clonotype was observed a handful of times. The CDR3 DNA follows: TGTGCCAGCAGCCTCTCCTCTAGCGGGGCCATTCAGTACTTC. This codes for CASSLSSSGAIQYF. This chain uses TRBV11-3 with TRBJ2-4; TRBD2 matches 9 bases. The germline gives CDR1 SGHNT, CDR2 YENEEA. The junction had 8 bases not matched to a gene; V was cut back by 5 bases and J by 9 bases. The CDR3 consists of 14 residues.

This clonotype was recorded at least ten times. The gene calls are TRBV3-1 and TRBJ1-2, with D perhaps TRBD1 (5 bases). Germline V gene lookup returns CDR1 LGHDT and CDR2 YNNKEL (reference sequence). V lost 0 bases and J 7 bases, leaving 9 bases between the germline ends. The CDR3 totals 13 residues. For the CDR3, the DNA is TGTGCCAGCAGCCAAGAAGGGGCGCGTGGCTACACCTTC. Translated, it gives CASSQEGARGYTF.

The chain recombines TRBV18 with TRBJ1-4; 8 bases map to TRBD1. J was trimmed by 10 bases and V by 0 bases; bases with no gene match: 4. CDR1 KGHSH and CDR2 LQKENI come from the germline V gene. The CDR3 covers 14 residues. The chain's CDR3 is CASSPPYRGGKLFF. The CDR3 coding sequence is TGTGCCAGCTCACCACCGTACAGGGGGGGAAAACTGTTTTTT.

The chain combines TRBV2 with TRBJ2-7; TRBD1 agrees at 8 bases. Trimming at V came to 10 bases and at J to 0 bases, leaving 5 bases not matched to a gene. Germline V gene data show CDR1 as SNHLY and CDR2 as FYNNEI. The length of the CDR3 is 13 residues. CDR3 nucleotides: TGTGCCACCTCAGGGACAGGCTCCTACGAGCAGTACTTC. Translated, it gives CATSGTGSYEQYF.

Only a few counts were recorded for this clonotype. The chain uses TRBV28 and TRBJ2-2; D remains unclear. The CDR3 sequence is 14 residues long. Trimming took 6 bases from V and 1 from J, leaving 9 bases between them. Germline lookup yields CDR1 MDHEN and CDR2 SYDVKM. CDR3 protein: CASRTDGNTGELFF. DNA for the CDR3: TGTGCCAGCAGAACTGACGGGAACACCGGGGAGCTGTTTTTT.

V is TRBV6-5 and J is TRBJ2-1; TRBD1 might be the D (5 bases). The CDR3 sequence is 13 residues long. V was cut by 0 bases and J by 10 bases, with 10 bases left in between. Germline V gene sequence: CDR1 MNHEY, CDR2 SVGAGI. The CDR3 reads CASSYSLKGEQFF. For the CDR3, the DNA is TGTGCCAGCAGTTACTCACTAAAGGGGGAGCAGTTCTTC.

The V and J genes are TRBV7-9 and TRBJ2-7; TRBD2 might be the D (6 bases). CDR1 SEHNR and CDR2 FQNEAQ come from the germline V gene (reference sequence). Trimming left V 5 bases short and J 2 bases short, with 10 bases between. The CDR3 extends over 13 amino acids. The CDR3 bases are TGTGCCAGCAGCCCTCTAGCGCCCTACGAGCAGTACTTC. Its translation: CASSPLAPYEQYF.

The gene calls are TRBV6-5 and TRBJ2-1, with D hard to call. The V gene lost 5 bases and the J gene lost 14 bases, with 16 bases spanning the gap. The CDR3 spans 12 residues. Germline values: CDR1 MNHEY, CDR2 SVGAGI. CDR3 protein: CASSLPGLKEFF. The CDR3 DNA follows: TGTGCCAGCAGTCTACCGGGCCTAAAAGAGTTCTTC.

The chain recombines TRBV20-1 with TRBJ2-2; D is unresolved. In germline, CDR1 is DFQATT, CDR2 SNEGSKA (reference sequence). This CDR3 spans 13 amino acids. V dropped 4 bases and J dropped 8 bases, with 14 bases sitting between them. Here the CDR3 reads CSATDPVAGELFF. DNA of the CDR3: TGCAGTGCTACGGACCCCGTGGCGGGGGAGCTGTTTTTT.